Included here is one T cell receptor (beta chain) sequence, with context. The germline V gene encodes CDR1 SQVTM and CDR2 ANQGSEA. This CDR3 spans 13 amino acids. Unmatched junction bases numbered 5, after V lost 6 bases and J lost 5 bases. In the original processing: Reference gene primer amplification yielded estimated nucleated cell counts. Sequencing used immunoSEQ multiplex PCR; TCRdb keeps in-frame clones, though not all of them. The DNA was the basis for D and trimming; V, J and clone size are from that table. The sample includes 180,000 or so clones, around 80% of them seen just once. This entry belongs to a study of blood T cell repertoires in COVID-19. Study-level background: Specimens from acute and convalescent COVID-19 originated in the United States, Italy and Spain.

The source material was PBMCs or T cells enriched from blood (not recorded which). The receptor's source is a man in his forties or fifties who had recovered from COVID-19. The rearrangement links TRBV29-1 to TRBJ1-5; 9 nucleotides agree with TRBD1. CDR3 amino acids: CSVGTGSHQPQHF. The CDR3 DNA reads as TGCAGCGTCGGGACAGGGAGTCATCAGCCCCAGCATTTT.